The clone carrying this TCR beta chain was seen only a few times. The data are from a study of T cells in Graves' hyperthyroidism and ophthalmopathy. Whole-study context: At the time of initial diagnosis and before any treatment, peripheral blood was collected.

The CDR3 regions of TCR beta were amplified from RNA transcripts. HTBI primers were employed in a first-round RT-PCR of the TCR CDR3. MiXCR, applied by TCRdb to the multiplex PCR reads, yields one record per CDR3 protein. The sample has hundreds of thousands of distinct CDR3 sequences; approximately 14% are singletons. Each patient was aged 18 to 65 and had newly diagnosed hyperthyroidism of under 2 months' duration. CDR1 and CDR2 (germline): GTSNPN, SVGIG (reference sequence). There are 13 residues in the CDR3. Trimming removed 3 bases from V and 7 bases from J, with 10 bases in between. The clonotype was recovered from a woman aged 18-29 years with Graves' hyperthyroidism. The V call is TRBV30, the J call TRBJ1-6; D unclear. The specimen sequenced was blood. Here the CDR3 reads CAWSNGGNSPLHF. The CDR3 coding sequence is TGTGCCTGGAGCAACGGTGGCAATTCACCCCTCCACTTT.